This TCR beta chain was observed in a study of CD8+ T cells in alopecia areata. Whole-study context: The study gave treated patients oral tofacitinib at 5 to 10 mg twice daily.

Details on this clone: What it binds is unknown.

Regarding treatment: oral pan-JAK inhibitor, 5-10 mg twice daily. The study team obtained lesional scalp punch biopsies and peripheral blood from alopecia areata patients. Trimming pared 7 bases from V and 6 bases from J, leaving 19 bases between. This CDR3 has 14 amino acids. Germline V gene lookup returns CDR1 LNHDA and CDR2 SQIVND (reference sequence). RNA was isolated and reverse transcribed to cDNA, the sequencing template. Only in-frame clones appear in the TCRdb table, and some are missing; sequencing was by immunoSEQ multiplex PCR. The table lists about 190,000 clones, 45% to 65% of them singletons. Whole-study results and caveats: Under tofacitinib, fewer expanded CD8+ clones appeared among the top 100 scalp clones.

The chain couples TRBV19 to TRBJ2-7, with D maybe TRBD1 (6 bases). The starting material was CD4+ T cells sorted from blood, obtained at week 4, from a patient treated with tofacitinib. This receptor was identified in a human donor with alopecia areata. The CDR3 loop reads CASTSQGSGGEQYF. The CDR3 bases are TGTGCCAGTACTTCGCAGGGGAGCGGTGGCGAGCAGTACTTC.